Included here is one T cell receptor beta chain sequence, with context. Trimming took off 0 bases at V and 4 bases at J, with 13 bases between the two ends. This CDR3 is 16 amino acids long. In germline, CDR1 is SGHDT, CDR2 YYEEEE. cDNA serving as the sequencing template came from extracted, reverse transcribed RNA. Only in-frame clones appear in the TCRdb table, and some are missing; sequencing was by immunoSEQ multiplex PCR. The data hold 150,000 or so clones, with about 66% observed a single time. The data originate from a study of CD8+ T cells in alopecia areata. The receptor's source is a human donor with alopecia areata. The starting material was CD8+ T cells sorted from blood, obtained at week 0. The V call is TRBV5-6, the J call TRBJ1-4, with D possibly being TRBD1 (5 bases). The CDR3 DNA follows: TGTGCCAGCAGCTTGGCGAGGGGTCCCCTTAATGAAAAACTGTTTTTT. This encodes CASSLARGPLNEKLFF.